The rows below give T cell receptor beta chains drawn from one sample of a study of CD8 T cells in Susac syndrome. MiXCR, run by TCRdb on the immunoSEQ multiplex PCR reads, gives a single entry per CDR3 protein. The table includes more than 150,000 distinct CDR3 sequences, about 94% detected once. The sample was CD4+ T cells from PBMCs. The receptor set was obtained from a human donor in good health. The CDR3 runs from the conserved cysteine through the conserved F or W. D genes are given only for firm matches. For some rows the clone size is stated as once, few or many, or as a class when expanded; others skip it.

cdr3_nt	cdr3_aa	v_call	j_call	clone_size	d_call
TGTGCCAGCAGCAACAGGGGGAGTCAGCCCCAGCATTTT	CASSNRGSQPQHF	TRBV6-2/TRBV6-3	TRBJ1-5	.	TRBD1
TGTGCCAGCTCACCACCTGGACAGGGTGACGAGCAGTACTTC	CASSPPGQGDEQYF	TRBV18	TRBJ2-7	.	TRBD1
TGTGCCAGCAGCTGGGAGCGGGGGGTTAAGACGGCCCAGTACTTC	CASSWERGVKTAQYF	TRBV5-4	TRBJ2-5	.	TRBD2
TGCAGTGCTCAACAGGGGGCCAGTGAAGCTTTCTTT	CSAQQGASEAFF	TRBV20-1	TRBJ1-1	.	TRBD1
TGTGCCAGCAGCCCCGAGGGCAGGGGGGGCACTGAAGCTTTCTTT	CASSPEGRGGTEAFF	TRBV7-2	TRBJ1-1	once	TRBD1
TGTGCCAGCTCTCGCAATACAGGGGAATTGGACGAGCAGTACTTC	CASSRNTGELDEQYF	TRBV18	TRBJ2-7	.	TRBD1
TGTGCCAGTAGGAACCGGGACCAGGGGGATACGCAGTATTTT	CASRNRDQGDTQYF	TRBV19	TRBJ2-3	.	.
TGTGCCTGGACCGTGGGACAGGTAACCACTGAAGCTTTCTTT	CAWTVGQVTTEAFF	TRBV30	TRBJ1-1	.	TRBD1
TGCAGTGCTAGAGGTTCAGCGGGGGGGCGATTAAATACGCAGTATTTT	CSARGSAGGRLNTQYF	TRBV20-1	TRBJ2-3	.	TRBD2
TGTGCCAGCTCACCACCCTTAGCGGGGGCCTACGAGCAGTACTTC	CASSPPLAGAYEQYF	TRBV18	TRBJ2-7	.	TRBD2
TGCAGTGCTAGCGCCGGGACAGGGGTAGGGCAGCCCCAGCATTTT	CSASAGTGVGQPQHF	TRBV20-1	TRBJ1-5	.	TRBD1
TGTGCCAGCAGCCGTTTCCGAGACGAGCAGTACTTC	CASSRFRDEQYF	TRBV14	TRBJ2-7	once	.
TGTGCCAGCATTAGGACAGCCACAGATACGCAGTATTTT	CASIRTATDTQYF	TRBV12-3/TRBV12-4	TRBJ2-3	.	.
TGTGCCAGCAGCTTCGTGGATAGCGGGGGGCAGTTCTTC	CASSFVDSGGQFF	TRBV7-2	TRBJ2-1	.	TRBD2
TGTGCCAGCCGGAGCCTCAGAGATACGCAGTATTTT	CASRSLRDTQYF	TRBV6-6	TRBJ2-3	.	.